The T cell receptor beta chain under discussion was sequenced for a study of blood T cells in healthy people across ages. This CDR3 is 15 amino acids long. CDR1 and CDR2 (germline): SGHRS, YFSETQ. This clonotype was seen many times. One end of the junction varies from germline; a read error may be responsible. Through a sample-barcoded 5' primer and a J-beta primer mix, a second PCR was run for roughly 6 to 11 cycles. The authors tagged each cDNA molecule using a template-switch adaptor with 12 random nucleotides. TCRdb called the 5' RACE reads again in MiXCR, with one record for every CDR3 protein. The sample has approximately 810,000 distinct CDR3 sequences; less than 35% are singletons.

This chain connects TRBV5-1 to TRBJ2-1; TRBD1 matches 11 bases. This receptor was taken from a woman older than 75 in good health. The sequencing input was blood. CDR3 residues: CASGFGQGAYNEQFF. The CDR3 region has the DNA TGCGCCAGCGGCTTTGGACAGGGGGCATACAATGAGCAGTTCTTC.